The next 7 T cell receptor beta chains were all read from a single sample in a study of cytomegalovirus exposure and HLA in healthy donors. The PCR contained 60 Vbeta and 13 Jbeta primers. Some clones are missing from TCRdb's copy, which holds only in-frame ones; the method was immunoSEQ multiplex PCR. Of about 200,000 clones listed, roughly 79% were seen once; the top ten hold 1.9%. Material: PBMCs. These receptors all stem from a man aged 25 to 40 in good health and CMV-seronegative.

This rearrangement joins TRBV21-1 to TRBJ2-7; TRBD1, the table's D call, was not compared with the DNA. TRBV21-1 is a recognized pseudogene. The CDR3 loop spans 16 amino acids. CDR3 sequence: CASSKLGGTGRYEQYF. As DNA, the CDR3 is TGTGCCAGCAGCAAATTGGGAGGGACAGGGAGATACGAGCAGTACTTC.

V and J are TRBV6-6 and TRBJ2-7, with TRBD2 as a possible D gene (5 bases). Germline CDR1 reads MNHNY; CDR2 reads SVGAGI (reference sequence). The length of the CDR3 is 13 residues. V was shortened by 10 bases and J by 2 bases, with 15 bases between the two germline ends. The CDR3 sequence: CATSEAVTYEQYF. CDR3 bases: TGTGCCACCTCAGAAGCGGTGACCTACGAGCAGTACTTC.

The gene calls are TRBV6-5 and TRBJ1-1; D is unresolved. Germline V lookup: CDR1 MNHEY, CDR2 SVGAGI. Deletions cut 8 bases from V and 0 bases from J, with 10 bases between. The CDR3 length is 13 residues. The CDR3 DNA follows: TGTGCCAGCTGGACTTTTATGAACACTGAAGCTTTCTTT. Amino acids: CASWTFMNTEAFF.

This chain uses TRBV29-1 with TRBJ2-2, with 7 bases lining up with TRBD1. The germline CDR1 and CDR2 sequences are SQVTM and ANQGSEA. The CDR3 spans 14 residues. Trimming cost V 1 base and J 1 base; bases outside gene matches: 0. The CDR3 here is CSVEGQGNTGELFF. DNA of the CDR3: TGCAGCGTTGAAGGACAGGGGAACACCGGGGAGCTGTTTTTT.

This clone was observed once. The rearrangement uses TRBV19 and TRBJ1-2; tentatively, D is TRBD1 (6 bases). This CDR3 has 13 amino acids. CDR1 LNHDA and CDR2 SQIVND come from the germline V gene (reference sequence). With 6 bases removed from V and 7 bases from J, the gap between germline ends came to 15 bases. CDR3 DNA: TGTGCCAGTAGCAGGACAGTTGGGGGTGGCTACACCTTC. Translating gives CASSRTVGGGYTF.

The CDR3 DNA is TGTGCCAGCAGTCAATCGGGCTCGGGATTATACGAGCAGTACTTC. Protein: CASSQSGSGLYEQYF. V usage is TRBV13 and J usage is TRBJ2-7; TRBD2 might be the D (5 bases). CDR3 size: 15 residues. Trimming cost V 6 bases and J 4 bases, with 19 bases left between them. Germline-derived CDR1 and CDR2 are PRHDT and FYEKMQ (reference sequence).

The chain uses TRBV5-1 and TRBJ2-6; D gene unclear. The CDR3 is made up of 14 amino acids. Germline V CDR1 and CDR2: SGHRS, YFSETQ. V lost 4 bases to trimming and J lost 0 bases, with 5 bases between them. The CDR3 bases are TGCGCCAGCAGCCCCCTCTCTGGGGCCAACGTCCTGACTTTC. Its protein is CASSPLSGANVLTF.